This TCR beta chain was profiled in a study of blood T cell repertoires in COVID-19. Study-level background: PBMCs, B-cell-depleted T cells, or T cells provided the cDNA or gDNA that made up the material.

The protocol was immunoSEQ multiplex PCR, while the TCRdb copy is restricted to in-frame clones and leaves out a portion. The repertoire holds 200,000 to 300,000 clones, with roughly 80% as singletons. Trimming cost V 3 bases and J 7 bases; bases outside gene matches: 10. The germline V gene encodes CDR1 SQVTM and CDR2 ANQGSEA. The CDR3 covers 14 residues. The origin of this receptor is a man in his fifties or sixties with acute or convalescent COVID-19. The sequencing sample was made of peripheral blood. The chain uses TRBV29-1 and TRBJ2-3, with 7 bases fitting TRBD2. The CDR3 region is CSVDGSSGTYTQYF. CDR3 sequence (DNA): TGCAGCGTTGATGGCTCTAGCGGAACATATACGCAGTATTTT.